These T cell receptor beta chains were read from a single sample in a study of blood T cells in healthy people across ages. TCRdb independently ran MiXCR on the 5' RACE reads; one entry per CDR3 protein. The sample contains over a million distinct CDR3 sequences, 40% to 45% of which appear only once. Sequenced material: blood. The source is a woman in her sixties or seventies in good health. Both conserved end residues are part of each CDR3. A D gene is named only where the DNA matches it firmly. Size is omitted from some rows. Given values are once, few, many or a class for expanded clones.

cdr3_aa,cdr3_nt,clone_size,d_call,v_call,j_call
CASSYSVGSGEQYF,TGTGCCAGCAGTTACTCAGTCGGGAGCGGGGAGCAGTACTTC,-,-,TRBV6-5,TRBJ2-7
CASTFGRGLIADTQYF,TGTGCCAGCACTTTCGGCCGAGGGTTGATTGCAGATACGCAGTATTTT,few,-,TRBV6-1,TRBJ2-3
CSVVAETGGENYGYTF,TGCAGCGTTGTAGCAGAAACAGGGGGCGAAAACTATGGCTACACCTTC,-,TRBD1,TRBV29-1,TRBJ1-2
CASSSRTGISYEQYF,TGTGCCAGCTCAAGCCGAACAGGGATCTCCTACGAGCAGTACTTC,-,-,TRBV18,TRBJ2-7
CATSRDPGPQETQYF,TGTGCCACCAGCAGAGATCCAGGGCCCCAAGAGACCCAGTACTTC,few,-,TRBV15,TRBJ2-5
CASSLGSGRSSTDTQYF,TGTGCCAGCAGTTTAGGCAGTGGGAGGAGCAGCACAGATACGCAGTATTTT,-,-,TRBV12-3/TRBV12-4,TRBJ2-3
CASTGQGAATGELFF,TGTGCCAGCACTGGACAGGGGGCGGCCACCGGGGAGCTGTTTTTT,-,TRBD1,TRBV2,TRBJ2-2
CASSSQKTGGSYEQYF,TGCGCCAGCAGCTCCCAAAAGACAGGGGGCTCCTACGAGCAGTACTTC,few,TRBD1,TRBV5-1,TRBJ2-7
CASSLWGRGSYEQYF,TGTGCCAGCAGCTTATGGGGGCGCGGGTCCTACGAGCAGTACTTC,-,-,TRBV5-6,TRBJ2-7
CASSLVAASGREYHNEQFF,TGTGCCAGCAGCTTAGTAGCGGCTAGCGGGAGGGAATACCACAATGAGCAGTTCTTC,-,TRBD2,TRBV11-2,TRBJ2-1
CASSFRSASETQYF,TGTGCCAGCAGCTTTCGAAGCGCGTCTGAGACCCAGTACTTC,few,-,TRBV7-2,TRBJ2-5
CASSFHGQGYGYTF,TGTGCCAGCAGCTTTCATGGTCAGGGCTATGGCTACACCTTC,few,-,TRBV7-9,TRBJ1-2
CSAIKRTTYNEQFF,TGCAGTGCAATAAAGCGGACTACCTACAATGAGCAGTTCTTC,-,-,TRBV20-1,TRBJ2-1
CASSAAPPSYNEQYF,TGTGCCAGCAGTGCGGCGCCCCCCTCCTACAATGAGCAGTACTTC,few,-,TRBV2,TRBJ2-7
CSAREYRGYNEQYF,TGCAGTGCTAGAGAATACAGGGGCTACAATGAGCAGTACTTC,-,TRBD1,TRBV20-1,TRBJ2-7
CSARDLVWEAFF,TGCAGTGCTAGGGACCTCGTCTGGGAAGCTTTCTTT,-,-,TRBV20-1,TRBJ1-1
CASSSSTSGYSDTQYF,TGTGCCAGCAGCTCCTCGACTAGCGGATACTCCGATACGCAGTATTTT,few,TRBD2,TRBV11-2,TRBJ2-3
CSVGEGLDSYEQYF,TGCAGCGTTGGGGAGGGGCTTGACTCCTACGAGCAGTACTTC,-,TRBD2,TRBV29-1,TRBJ2-7
CASSQQGVFTDTQYF,TGTGCCAGCAGCCAACAGGGGGTGTTCACAGATACGCAGTATTTT,-,TRBD1,TRBV5-8,TRBJ2-3
CASSLVSGLNTEAFF,TGTGCCAGCAGTTTAGTCTCCGGATTGAACACTGAAGCTTTCTTT,-,-,TRBV12-3/TRBV12-4,TRBJ1-1
CALGGLAGSSFPSFSTDTQYF,TGTGCCCTTGGTGGGCTAGCCGGTTCTTCGTTCCCATCCTTTAGCACAGATACGCAGTATTTT,-,-,TRBV11-2,TRBJ2-3
CSVGAGGLGEQYF,TGCAGCGTTGGGGCGGGAGGGCTGGGCGAGCAGTACTTC,-,TRBD2,TRBV29-1,TRBJ2-7
CASSVSADSGNTIYF,TGTGCCAGCAGCGTCTCTGCAGACTCTGGAAACACCATATATTTT,-,-,TRBV9,TRBJ1-3
CASSLKAGQFSYGYTF,TGTGCCAGCAGTTTAAAGGCCGGGCAGTTCAGCTATGGCTACACCTTC,few,-,TRBV27,TRBJ1-2
CASSTTGTTFYNEQFF,TGTGCCAGCAGCACAACCGGGACTACATTTTACAATGAGCAGTTCTTC,-,TRBD2,TRBV7-9,TRBJ2-1
CSAPVWSSGPITDTQYF,TGCAGTGCCCCGGTGTGGTCTAGCGGGCCGATCACAGATACGCAGTATTTT,few,TRBD2,TRBV20-1,TRBJ2-3
CASTRVDGETQYF,TGTGCCAGCACAAGGGTCGACGGGGAGACCCAGTACTTC,-,-,TRBV27,TRBJ2-5
CASSLSGTGANEQFF,TGTGCCAGCAGCCTTTCCGGGACAGGGGCCAATGAGCAGTTCTTC,-,TRBD1,TRBV7-9,TRBJ2-1
CATLGGLSSYNEQFF,TGTGCCACCCTAGGGGGGTTGAGCTCCTACAATGAGCAGTTCTTC,many,-,TRBV12-3/TRBV12-4,TRBJ2-1
CASSQDMRERELFF,TGTGCCAGCAGCCAAGATATGAGGGAGAGGGAGCTGTTTTTT,-,-,TRBV4-2,TRBJ2-2
CSARGQGQDTQYF,TGCAGTGCCAGGGGACAGGGGCAAGATACGCAGTATTTT,once,TRBD1,TRBV20-1,TRBJ2-3
CSVSGTSGSVVDTQYF,TGCAGCGTTTCCGGGACTAGCGGGAGTGTAGTAGATACGCAGTATTTT,-,TRBD2,TRBV29-1,TRBJ2-3
CASSLRSDNQPQHF,TGTGCCAGCAGTTTAAGGTCGGACAATCAGCCCCAGCATTTT,-,-,TRBV28,TRBJ1-5
CASSPSGRGGSGSSYNEQFF,TGTGCCAGCAGCCCCTCTGGAAGGGGGGGTAGCGGGTCGTCCTACAATGAGCAGTTCTTC,few,-,TRBV7-2,TRBJ2-1
CASSLAGTGLTGELFF,TGTGCCAGCAGCTTAGCTGGCACAGGGCTCACCGGGGAGCTGTTTTTT,-,-,TRBV7-9,TRBJ2-2
CSVDRGRGEQYF,TGCAGCGTTGATCGTGGGAGGGGCGAGCAGTACTTC,many,TRBD2,TRBV29-1,TRBJ2-7
CASSQSGTGYNEQFF,TGCGCCAGCAGCCAATCCGGGACCGGGTACAATGAGCAGTTCTTC,-,-,TRBV4-1,TRBJ2-1
CASRGKGANSPLHF,TGTGCCAGCAGGGGCAAGGGGGCGAATTCACCCCTCCACTTT,-,TRBD1,TRBV12-3/TRBV12-4,TRBJ1-6
CASSLAHSDTDTQYF,TGTGCCAGCAGCTTAGCCCATTCGGACACAGATACGCAGTATTTT,few,-,TRBV7-2,TRBJ2-3
CASRSTTNSPLHF,TGTGCCAGCAGATCTACTACCAATTCACCCCTCCACTTT,-,-,TRBV12-3/TRBV12-4,TRBJ1-6
CASSLASTGSYEQYF,TGCGCCAGCAGCTTGGCTAGCACAGGGTCCTACGAGCAGTACTTC,-,-,TRBV5-1,TRBJ2-7
CASSYQLAGGPDEQFF,TGCGCCAGCAGCTACCAATTAGCGGGAGGGCCCGATGAGCAGTTCTTC,-,TRBD2,TRBV5-1,TRBJ2-1